This TCR beta chain was sequenced in a study of T cell repertoires in cytomegalovirus infection. Overall study context: The authors used CMV epitopes that were HLA-C-restricted (recently identified) and HLA-B-restricted (well studied). Public TCR beta signatures marked donors with CMV infection and the matching HLA.

The table lists this clonotype with a few counts. Its antigen is not known. TCRdb re-analysed the reads in MiXCR, keeping a single row per CDR3 protein. The repertoire holds around 900,000 distinct CDR3 sequences, with approximately 33% as singletons. Notes on the study in general: Carriers of CMV plus the relevant HLA were identified by cumulative public TCR beta family frequency. Dominating the ex vivo response were TCR beta clonotypes that were CMV-specific and HLA-C-restricted.

This TCR was sampled from a human donor in good health (CMV status not recorded). Some clones in this sample may be carry-over from other donors' samples. Sequences were derived from cultured CD8+ T cells from PBMCs, sampled from culture after CMV antigen stimulation.

Here the CDR3 DNA reads TGTGCCAGCAGCTTGTACTATCCCGACGTTTATAATTCACCCCTCCACTTT. Residues: CASSLYYPDVYNSPLHF. The rearrangement uses TRBV5-6 and TRBJ1-6; D not certain. CDR1 is SGHDT and CDR2 is YYEEEE in the germline V gene. The V gene lost 1 base and the J gene lost 4 bases, with 15 bases spanning the gap. The CDR3 is made up of 17 amino acids.